Listed below are T cell receptor beta chains from one sample, sequenced in a study of response to subunit inactivated influenza vaccine. Using its own MiXCR run on the RT-PCR reads, TCRdb lists one record per CDR3 protein. The table records more than 700,000 distinct CDR3 sequences, approximately 21% of them present only once. The starting material was PBMCs from blood, obtained more than 4 days after vaccination. The receptors shown here come from a middle-aged man who received an inactivated influenza vaccine. Each CDR3 is given with its conserved first and last residue. Each record gives: J gene, V gene, D gene, clone size, CDR3 DNA, CDR3 protein. The D gene is left open where the match is weak. Some rows have no size entry. The others give once, few or many, or a class for an expanded clone.

>TRBJ2-3|TRBV7-9|TRBD2|few
TGTGCCAGCAGCCCAAGGCCACTAGCGGGGGGGCTCTATACGCAGTATTTT
CASSPRPLAGGLYTQYF
>TRBJ2-1|TRBV10-3|-|-
TGTGCCATCAGTGACGGGGTAGCGGCACCTAAGTCGCAGTTCTTC
CAISDGVAAPKSQFF
>TRBJ2-1|TRBV6-2/TRBV6-3|-|-
TGTGCCAGCAGTTACGGGCTAGTGGGCCTTCTGGAGCAGTTCTTC
CASSYGLVGLLEQFF
>TRBJ2-1|TRBV20-1|-|few
TGCAGTGCTAGCCTAGGTTGGGGACGTTCCTACAATGAGCAGTTCTTC
CSASLGWGRSYNEQFF
>TRBJ2-1|TRBV4-2|-|-
TGTGCCAGCAGCCAAGAAGTGGCTAGCCGCGATGAGCAGTTCTTC
CASSQEVASRDEQFF
>TRBJ2-2|TRBV3-1|TRBD2|-
TGTGCCAGCAGCCAGGCGGGGGTAACGACCGCGAACACCGGGGAGCTGTTTTTT
CASSQAGVTTANTGELFF
>TRBJ1-1|TRBV4-3|-|few
TGCGCCAGCAGCATGGGACCCCGGGACACTGAAGCTTTCTTT
CASSMGPRDTEAFF
>TRBJ1-5|TRBV21-1|-|-
TGTGCCAGCAGCAAAGAGGGCACCCGAGTTAGCAATCAGCCCCAGCATTTT
CASSKEGTRVSNQPQHF
>TRBJ2-1|TRBV20-1|-|few
TGCAGTGCTAGTTTACAGGTGGATGAGCAGTTCTTC
CSASLQVDEQFF
>TRBJ2-2|TRBV24-1|-|-
TGTGCCACCAGTGACCAGGCCACCGGGGAGCTGTTTTTT
CATSDQATGELFF
>TRBJ2-4|TRBV4-2|-|-
TGTGCCAGCAGCCAAGAGAAGGTGGGAGTGGGGCAAAACATTCAGTACTTC
CASSQEKVGVGQNIQYF
>TRBJ2-3|TRBV20-1|-|once
TGCAGTGCTAGAGATCTAACGGGGGATACGCAGTATTTT
CSARDLTGDTQYF
>TRBJ1-2|TRBV2|-|few
TGTGCCAGCAGTGCTAGTCGGACACCCCATGGCTACACCTTC
CASSASRTPHGYTF
>TRBJ2-3|TRBV28|TRBD2|-
TGTGCCAGCGGCCTAGGGACTAGCGGCCCTGGCACAGATACGCAGTATTTT
CASGLGTSGPGTDTQYF
>TRBJ1-1|TRBV20-1|-|-
TGCAGTGCTCTGGAGACAGGCGGGTTTGAAGCTTTCTTT
CSALETGGFEAFF
>TRBJ1-2|TRBV10-3|TRBD1|-
TGTGCCATCAGTGGGGGACAGGGAGTCAACTATGGCTACACCTTC
CAISGGQGVNYGYTF
>TRBJ1-2|TRBV18|-|once
TGTGCCAGCTCACCCTCCGCAGGGGCAGCCTATGGCTACACCTTC
CASSPSAGAAYGYTF